The source of this TCR beta chain is a study of blood T cell repertoires in COVID-19. Across the study: T cells, B-cell-depleted T cells, or PBMCs provided the cDNA or gDNA that served as material.

Germline loops: CDR1 ENHRY, CDR2 SYGVKD. CDR3 length: 14 residues. The V gene lost 2 bases and the J gene lost 1 base, with 9 bases spanning the gap. Per the original data handling: Reference gene primer amplification yielded estimated nucleated cell counts. Using immunoSEQ multiplex PCR, the repertoire was profiled, and TCRdb retains in-frame clones only, with some absent. V and J calls and clone size are those listed in that table; D and trimming were worked out from the DNA. The repertoire consists of about 200,000 clones, with roughly 80% occurring once and the leading ten covering approximately 8%.

This clonotype originated in a woman of 80 years or more with acute or convalescent COVID-19. The specimen was peripheral blood. This rearrangement joins TRBV10-3 to TRBJ2-7; D gene uncertain. As DNA, the CDR3 is TGTGCCATCAGTGAGGTGTCTCGTTCCTACGAGCAGTACTTC. Amino acids: CAISEVSRSYEQYF.